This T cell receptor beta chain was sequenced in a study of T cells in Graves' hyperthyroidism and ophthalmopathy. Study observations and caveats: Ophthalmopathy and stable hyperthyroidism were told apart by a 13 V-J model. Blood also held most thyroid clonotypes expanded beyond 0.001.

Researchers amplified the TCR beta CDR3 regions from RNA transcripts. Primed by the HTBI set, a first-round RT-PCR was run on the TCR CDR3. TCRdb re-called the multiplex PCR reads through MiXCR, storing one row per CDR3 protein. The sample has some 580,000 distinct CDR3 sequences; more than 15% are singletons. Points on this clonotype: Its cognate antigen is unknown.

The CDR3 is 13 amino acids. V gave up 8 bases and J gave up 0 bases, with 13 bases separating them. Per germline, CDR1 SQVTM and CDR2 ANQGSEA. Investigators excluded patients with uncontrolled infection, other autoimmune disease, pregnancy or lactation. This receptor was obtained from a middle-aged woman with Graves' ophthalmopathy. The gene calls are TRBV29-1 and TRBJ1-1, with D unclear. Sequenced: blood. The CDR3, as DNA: TGCAGCATCGTGACAACCCTGAACACTGAAGCTTTCTTT. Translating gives CSIVTTLNTEAFF. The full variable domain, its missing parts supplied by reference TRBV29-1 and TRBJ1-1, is SAVISQKPSRDICQRGTSLTIQCQVDSQVTMMFWYRQQPGQSLTLIATANQGSEATYESGFVIDKFPISRPNLTFSTLTVSNMSPEDSSIYLCSIVTTLNTEAFFGQGTRLTVV.